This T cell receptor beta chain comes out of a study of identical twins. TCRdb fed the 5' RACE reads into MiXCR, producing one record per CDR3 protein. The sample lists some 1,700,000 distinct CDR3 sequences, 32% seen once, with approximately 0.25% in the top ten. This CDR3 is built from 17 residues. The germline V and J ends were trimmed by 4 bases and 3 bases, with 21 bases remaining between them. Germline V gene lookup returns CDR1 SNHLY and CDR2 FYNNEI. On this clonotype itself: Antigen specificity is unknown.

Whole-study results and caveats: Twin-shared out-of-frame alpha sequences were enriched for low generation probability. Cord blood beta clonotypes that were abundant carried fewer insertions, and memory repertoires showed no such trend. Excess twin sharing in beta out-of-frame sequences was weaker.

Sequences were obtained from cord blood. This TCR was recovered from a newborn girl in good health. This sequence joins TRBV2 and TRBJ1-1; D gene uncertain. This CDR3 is CASSGGPHPFRDTEAFF. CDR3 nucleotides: TGTGCCAGCAGTGGCGGGCCGCACCCCTTTCGGGACACTGAAGCTTTCTTT. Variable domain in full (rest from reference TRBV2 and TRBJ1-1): EPEVTQTPSHQVTQMGQEVILRCVPISNHLYFYWYRQILGQKVEFLVSFYNNEISEKSEIFDDQFSVERPDGSNFTLKIRSTKLEDSAMYFCASSGGPHPFRDTEAFFGQGTRLTVV.